The clone carrying this TCR beta chain showed up just once. The sample originates from a study of OX40 agonist ivuxolimab in advanced cancers. At the level of the study: The dose-escalation cohort was around 83% male, with a mean age of around 60 years, ranging roughly 20 to 90. People who had prior anti-PD-1, anti-PD-L1 or anti-CTLA-4 therapy could take part, and around 40% had some.

The assay was immunoSEQ multiplex PCR, and TCRdb's table has in-frame clones only and misses some. The repertoire holds about 92,000 clones, with 84% as singletons. The CDR3 is made up of 16 amino acids. J was trimmed by 6 bases and V by 5 bases; bases with no gene match: 9. Germline V CDR1 and CDR2: SGHAT, FQNNGV. The chain carries TRBV11-2 and TRBJ1-4; TRBD1 matches 10 bases. The source was CD4+ or CD8+ T cells sorted from blood, collected in a trial of the OX40 agonist ivuxolimab. The sequence was obtained from an adult with an advanced solid tumor such as melanoma, head and neck, liver or kidney cancer. The DNA for the CDR3 is TGTGCCAGCAGCCATTTCGCCGGGACAGGGGATGAAAAACTGTTTTTT. Amino acids: CASSHFAGTGDEKLFF. Variable domain in full (rest from reference TRBV11-2 and TRBJ1-4): EAGVAQSPRYKIIEKRQSVAFWCNPISGHATLYWYQQILGQGPKLLIQFQNNGVVDDSQLPKDRFSAERLKGVDSTLKIQPAKLEDSAVYLCASSHFAGTGDEKLFFGSGTQLSVL.